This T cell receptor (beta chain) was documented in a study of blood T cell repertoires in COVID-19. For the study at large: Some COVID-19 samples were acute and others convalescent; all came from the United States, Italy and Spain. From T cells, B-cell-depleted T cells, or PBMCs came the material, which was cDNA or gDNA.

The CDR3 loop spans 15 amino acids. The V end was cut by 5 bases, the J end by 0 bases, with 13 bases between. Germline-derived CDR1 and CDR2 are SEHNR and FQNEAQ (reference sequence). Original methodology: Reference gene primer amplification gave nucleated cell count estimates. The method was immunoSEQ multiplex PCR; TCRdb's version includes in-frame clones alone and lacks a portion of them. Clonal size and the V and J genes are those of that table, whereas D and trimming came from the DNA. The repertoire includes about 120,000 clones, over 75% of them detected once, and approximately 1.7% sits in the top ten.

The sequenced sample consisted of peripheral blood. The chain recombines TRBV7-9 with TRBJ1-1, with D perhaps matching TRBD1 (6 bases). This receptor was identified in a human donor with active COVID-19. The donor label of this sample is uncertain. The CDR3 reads CASSLQTGLNTEAFF. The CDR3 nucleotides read TGTGCCAGCAGCCTACAAACAGGGTTGAACACTGAAGCTTTCTTT.